The 5 T cell receptor beta chains presented below share a single source sample, sequenced in a study of shared clonotypes between healthy human individuals. Here immunoSEQ multiplex PCR was the method, and the copy in TCRdb shows in-frame clones only, minus some. The sample carries under 600,000 clones, roughly 79% recorded once. Source material: PBMCs. These receptors came from a woman between 35 and 50 years old in good health. Some clones in this sample may be carry-over from other donors' samples.

This rearrangement joins TRBV10-3 to TRBJ2-1, with D possibly matching TRBD2 (6 bases). Trimming took 0 bases from V and 0 from J, leaving 9 bases between them. Germline V gene data show CDR1 as ENHRY and CDR2 as SYGVKD. The CDR3 spans 16 residues. The CDR3 DNA is TGTGCCATCAGTGAGTCCCTAGCGAGCTCCTACAATGAGCAGTTCTTC. Its protein is CAISESLASSYNEQFF.

The rearrangement links TRBV5-4 to TRBJ1-2, with 8 nucleotides matching TRBD1. V was clipped by 5 bases and J by 0 bases; unmatched bases: 9. Germline V gene sequence: CDR1 SGHNT, CDR2 YYREEE (reference sequence). This CDR3 has 16 amino acids. This CDR3 is CASSSGQGNPNYGYTF. In nucleotides, the CDR3 is TGTGCCAGCAGTTCCGGACAGGGCAATCCTAACTATGGCTACACCTTC.

The gene calls are TRBV28 and TRBJ1-3, with D uncertain. Germline assignment: CDR1 MDHEN and CDR2 SYDVKM. This CDR3 contains 11 residues. V lost 8 bases and J 7 bases, leaving 9 bases between the germline ends. The CDR3 DNA follows: TGTGCCAGCTCAGAGTGGAACACCATATATTTT. This sequence encodes CASSEWNTIYF.

This chain uses TRBV2 with TRBJ2-1; 12 positions agree with TRBD1. The germline CDR1 and CDR2 sequences are SNHLY and FYNNEI. This CDR3 is built from 16 residues. After removal of 4 bases from V and 3 bases from J, the junction contained 4 bases not matched to a gene. The CDR3, as DNA: TGTGCCAGCAGTGGGGGGACAGGGGGCCTCTACAATGAGCAGTTCTTC. It yields the protein CASSGGTGGLYNEQFF.

The gene calls are TRBV6-5 and TRBJ2-7, with D perhaps TRBD2 (5 bases). V was trimmed by 6 bases and J by 4 bases, leaving 19 bases between them. The length of the CDR3 is 15 residues. CDR1 and CDR2 (germline): MNHEY, SVGAGI. The CDR3 sequence is CASSPRGSSNYEQYF. DNA for the CDR3: TGTGCCAGCAGCCCTCGAGGGTCCTCGAATTACGAGCAGTACTTC.